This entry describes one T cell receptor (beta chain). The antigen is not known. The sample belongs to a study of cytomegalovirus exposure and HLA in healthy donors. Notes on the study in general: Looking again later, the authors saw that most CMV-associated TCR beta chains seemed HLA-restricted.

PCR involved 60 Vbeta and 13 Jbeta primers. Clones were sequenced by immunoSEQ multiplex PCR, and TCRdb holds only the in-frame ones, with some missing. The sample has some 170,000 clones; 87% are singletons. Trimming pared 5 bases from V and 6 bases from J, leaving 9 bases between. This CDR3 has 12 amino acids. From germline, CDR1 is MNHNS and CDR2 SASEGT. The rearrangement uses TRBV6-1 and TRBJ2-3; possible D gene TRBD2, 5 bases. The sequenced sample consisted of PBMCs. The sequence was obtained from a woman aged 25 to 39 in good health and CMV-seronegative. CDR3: CASSQGLDTQYF. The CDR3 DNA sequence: TGTGCCAGCAGTCAAGGACTCGATACGCAGTATTTT.